Listed below are T cell receptor beta chains from one sample, sequenced in a study of T-cell memory formation after mild COVID-19. TCRdb itself ran the 5' RACE reads through MiXCR, one entry per CDR3 protein. Of around 390,000 distinct CDR3 sequences in the sample, about a sixth were seen once. Sequencing was carried out using PBMCs or a T cell subset sorted from them (not recorded which). The receptors were gathered from a man younger than 35 who had mild COVID-19 (a few samples of this study predate the infection). Cell type and time point are not known. Each CDR3 is given with its conserved first and last residue. D genes are given only for firm matches. The size of a clone is reported for some rows only, either as once, few or many, or as a class for expanded clones.

clone_size,d_call,j_call,v_call,cdr3_aa,cdr3_nt
.,TRBD2,TRBJ2-1,TRBV27,CASSSGLARSYNEQFF,TGTGCCAGCAGTTCCGGACTAGCCCGCTCCTACAATGAGCAGTTCTTC
few,TRBD2,TRBJ2-3,TRBV20-1,CSAPRTSGGTDTQYF,TGCAGTGCCCCGAGGACTAGCGGGGGCACAGATACGCAGTATTTT
.,.,TRBJ1-2,TRBV4-3,CASSDLGGRYGYTF,TGCGCCAGCAGCGACCTGGGAGGCAGATATGGCTACACCTTC
few,.,TRBJ2-3,TRBV4-3,CASSHYGSLGINAETDTQYF,TGCGCCAGCAGCCACTACGGGTCCCTGGGTATAAACGCCGAAACAGATACGCAGTATTTT
few,.,TRBJ2-5,TRBV7-9,CASSLMTGQETQYF,TGTGCCAGCAGCTTAATGACAGGCCAAGAGACCCAGTACTTC
.,.,TRBJ1-5,TRBV28,CASKLRGQPQHF,TGTGCCAGCAAACTCAGGGGACAGCCCCAGCATTTT
.,.,TRBJ1-1,TRBV4-1,CASSQDGKAVNTEAFF,TGCGCCAGCAGCCAAGATGGAAAAGCGGTGAACACTGAAGCTTTCTTT
many,.,TRBJ2-7,TRBV5-4,CASSPRGGYYEQYF,TGTGCCAGCAGCCCTAGGGGCGGATACTACGAGCAGTACTTC
few,TRBD2,TRBJ2-1,TRBV6-2/TRBV6-3,CASSDREGPNEQFF,TGTGCCAGCAGTGACCGGGAGGGGCCTAATGAGCAGTTCTTC
.,.,TRBJ1-4,TRBV4-1,CASSQVAGTTNEKLFF,TGCGCCAGCAGCCAAGTAGCGGGGACAACTAATGAAAAACTGTTTTTT
few,.,TRBJ1-1,TRBV24-1,CATSDLPGGRTEAFF,TGTGCCACCAGTGATTTGCCGGGGGGTAGAACTGAAGCTTTCTTT
few,TRBD1,TRBJ1-6,TRBV7-3,CASSRTGPYNSPLHF,TGTGCCAGCAGCCGGACAGGGCCCTATAATTCACCCCTCCACTTT
.,.,TRBJ1-5,TRBV7-2,CASSLEGYSNQPQHF,TGTGCCAGCAGCTTAGAGGGGTATAGCAATCAGCCCCAGCATTTT
few,.,TRBJ2-3,TRBV2,CASSVLGGLLTDTQYF,TGTGCCAGCAGTGTTTTGGGGGGCCTTCTCACAGATACGCAGTATTTT
.,.,TRBJ1-1,TRBV5-1,CASSFRVATEAFF,TGCGCCAGCAGCTTCCGCGTGGCCACTGAAGCTTTCTTT
few,TRBD2,TRBJ2-3,TRBV11-2,CASSPSAGGRTDTQYF,TGTGCCAGCAGCCCTTCGGCGGGGGGTCGCACAGATACGCAGTATTTT
many,.,TRBJ2-7,TRBV6-2/TRBV6-3,CASSYSRSYEQYF,TGTGCCAGCAGTTACTCCCGATCCTACGAGCAGTACTTC
few,.,TRBJ2-2,TRBV12-3/TRBV12-4,CASSSKTGNTGELFF,TGTGCCAGCAGTTCTAAGACAGGGAACACCGGGGAGCTGTTTTTT
few,.,TRBJ1-3,TRBV11-2,CASSRWGKFRTGNTIYF,TGTGCCAGCAGCCGTTGGGGCAAGTTTCGGACTGGAAACACCATATATTTT
few,.,TRBJ1-4,TRBV7-9,CASRDGATNEKLFF,TGTGCCAGCAGGGATGGAGCAACTAATGAAAAACTGTTTTTT
few,.,TRBJ2-3,TRBV3-1,CASSRVGSGTDTQYF,TGTGCCAGCAGCAGGGTGGGGTCCGGCACAGATACGCAGTATTTT
.,TRBD1,TRBJ2-4,TRBV4-1,CASSQAGWAGGKYF,TGCGCCAGCAGCCAAGCTGGTTGGGCAGGGGGCAAGTACTTC
few,.,TRBJ2-7,TRBV7-9,CASSLARSGSPLGYEQYF,TGTGCCAGCAGCTTAGCGCGATCCGGGTCCCCCCTAGGATACGAGCAGTACTTC
few,TRBD1,TRBJ2-5,TRBV12-3/TRBV12-4,CASSLASGGIQETQYF,TGTGCCAGCAGTTTAGCGTCAGGGGGAATACAAGAGACCCAGTACTTC
few,.,TRBJ1-2,TRBV20-1,CSALTGVYTF,TGCAGTGCCCTCACGGGGGTCTACACCTTC
few,.,TRBJ2-1,TRBV5-6,CASSLARGGAHEQFF,TGTGCCAGCAGCTTGGCCAGAGGGGGGGCTCATGAGCAGTTCTTC
.,TRBD1,TRBJ2-3,TRBV20-1,CSALGGQGTDTQYF,TGCAGTGCACTGGGGGGACAGGGGACAGATACGCAGTATTTT
.,.,TRBJ2-7,TRBV5-6,CASSSFSGYEQYF,TGTGCCAGCAGTAGCTTCTCCGGGTACGAGCAGTACTTC
few,TRBD1,TRBJ1-4,TRBV4-1,CASSQGFDRGREKLFF,TGCGCCAGCAGCCAAGGGTTCGACAGGGGGCGTGAAAAACTGTTTTTT
few,.,TRBJ2-2,TRBV9,CASSVVFNTGELFF,TGTGCCAGCAGCGTAGTGTTTAACACCGGGGAGCTGTTTTTT
.,.,TRBJ2-7,TRBV19,CASSIAWDRVYEQYF,TGTGCCAGTAGTATAGCGTGGGATCGTGTCTACGAGCAGTACTTC
.,TRBD1,TRBJ2-5,TRBV5-1,CASSPTGGRETQYF,TGCGCCAGCAGCCCGACAGGGGGCCGGGAGACCCAGTACTTC
few,TRBD1,TRBJ1-3,TRBV24-1,CATRLPGQGSYSGNTIYF,TGTGCCACCAGGCTACCGGGACAGGGGTCTTACTCTGGAAACACCATATATTTT
.,.,TRBJ1-1,TRBV7-2,CASSLADTGEAFF,TGTGCCAGCAGCTTAGCTGATACAGGTGAAGCTTTCTTT
.,.,TRBJ1-3,TRBV5-1,CASSLRTGNSGNTIYF,TGCGCCAGCAGCTTGCGCACAGGGAATTCTGGAAACACCATATATTTT
many,.,TRBJ2-1,TRBV5-6,CASSWAREYEQFF,TGTGCCAGCAGCTGGGCCAGGGAATATGAGCAGTTCTTC
few,.,TRBJ1-6,TRBV7-2,CASSPRGGSNSPLHF,TGTGCCAGCAGCCCTAGAGGAGGGAGTAATTCACCCCTCCACTTT
.,.,TRBJ2-2,TRBV10-3,CAISVEVPGTGELFF,TGTGCCATCAGTGTGGAGGTTCCGGGGACCGGGGAGCTGTTTTTT
few,TRBD2,TRBJ2-5,TRBV20-1,CSARLWTREETQYF,TGCAGTGCTAGATTATGGACTAGGGAAGAGACCCAGTACTTC
few,.,TRBJ1-1,TRBV29-1,CSVDRGRGNTEAFF,TGCAGCGTTGATCGGGGACGCGGTAACACTGAAGCTTTCTTT
few,.,TRBJ2-5,TRBV15,CATSLRQRQETQYF,TGTGCCACCAGCTTGAGACAGCGGCAAGAGACCCAGTACTTC
.,TRBD2,TRBJ2-6,TRBV7-3,CASSLSSGSYSGANVLTF,TGTGCCAGCAGCCTCTCTAGCGGGAGCTACTCTGGGGCCAACGTCCTGACTTTC
few,.,TRBJ2-5,TRBV6-5,CASSPWTQETQYF,TGTGCCAGCAGTCCCTGGACCCAAGAGACCCAGTACTTC
few,TRBD1,TRBJ1-4,TRBV6-5,CASRQGVGEKLFF,TGTGCCAGCAGGCAGGGGGTTGGTGAAAAACTGTTTTTT
few,TRBD2,TRBJ2-1,TRBV20-1,CSAPITGGLAGPSSYNEQFF,TGCAGTGCTCCTATTACAGGGGGACTAGCGGGGCCGAGCTCCTACAATGAGCAGTTCTTC
many,.,TRBJ2-3,TRBV7-9,CASSSNREVTDTQYF,TGTGCCAGCAGCTCCAACAGGGAAGTCACAGATACGCAGTATTTT
many,TRBD1,TRBJ2-1,TRBV7-9,CASSRRGQGDNEQFF,TGTGCCAGCAGCCGGAGAGGGCAGGGGGACAATGAGCAGTTCTTC
few,.,TRBJ1-1,TRBV20-1,CSAHKSGRDTEAFF,TGCAGTGCTCATAAGTCAGGACGGGATACTGAAGCTTTCTTT
.,TRBD1,TRBJ2-1,TRBV7-2,CASSLAQGVQFF,TGTGCCAGCAGCTTAGCACAGGGGGTGCAGTTCTTC
.,.,TRBJ2-2,TRBV4-1,CASSQEQTNTGELFF,TGCGCCAGCAGCCAAGAACAGACGAACACCGGGGAGCTGTTTTTT
few,.,TRBJ2-3,TRBV29-1,CSVEERVGGDTQYF,TGCAGCGTTGAAGAGAGGGTGGGGGGAGATACGCAGTATTTT
few,TRBD1,TRBJ1-4,TRBV6-5,CASSYEGTGYEKLFF,TGTGCCAGCAGCTACGAGGGGACAGGGTACGAAAAACTGTTTTTT
.,.,TRBJ1-1,TRBV7-3,CASSLNGGDGEAFF,TGTGCCAGCAGCTTAAACGGTGGGGACGGGGAAGCTTTCTTT
many,TRBD1,TRBJ2-1,TRBV7-9,CASSWTGGLNEQFF,TGTGCCAGCAGTTGGACAGGGGGTTTAAATGAGCAGTTCTTC
few,TRBD1,TRBJ1-1,TRBV7-6,CASSSWDSEGSEAFF,TGTGCCAGCAGCAGCTGGGACAGCGAGGGATCTGAAGCTTTCTTT
once,.,TRBJ1-2,TRBV20-1,CSAGTLEYGYTF,TGCAGTGCGGGGACTTTGGAGTATGGCTACACCTTC
few,.,TRBJ2-1,TRBV7-2,CASSLDVRHEQFF,TGTGCCAGCAGCTTAGATGTCCGTCATGAGCAGTTCTTC